A single sample is the source of the 32 T cell receptor beta chains below, sequenced in a study of CD8+ T cells in alopecia areata. The authors extracted RNA and reverse transcribed it into cDNA as the sequencing template. Data came from immunoSEQ multiplex PCR; TCRdb stores just in-frame clones and leaves some out. The sample contains roughly 110,000 clones, none of them singletons. Sequencing input: lesional skin. Receptor source: a C3H/HeJ mouse with alopecia areata. The mice in this strain carry MHC haplotype H2-k.

A few counts support this clone. Gene names denote mouse genes. Partial CDR3 DNA: TGTGCTAGCAGGGAGACAGGGGGCTAT. It is translated as CASRETGGY. Given in full, the CDR3 is CASRETGGYEQYF. The chain joins TRBV17 to TRBJ2-7; TRBD1 matches at 9 bases. The read ends 4 residues early relative to the CDR3; the germline J gene fills the gap. Unmatched junction bases numbered 3, after V lost 6 bases and J lost 3 bases. Per the germline V gene, CDR1 is MNHDT and CDR2 is YYDKIL. CDR3 length: 13 residues. The full variable domain, its missing parts supplied by reference TRBV17 and TRBJ2-7, is DTTVKQNPRYKLARVGKPVNLICSQTMNHDTMYWYQKKPNQAPKLLLFYYDKILNREADTFEKFQSSRPNNSFCSLYIGSAGLEYSAMYLCASRETGGYEQYFGPGTRLTVL.

A few counts support this clone. Mouse names are used for the genes. Read sequence stops 4 residues before the CDR3 end, and the germline J gene provides the missing end. V is TRBV19 and J is TRBJ2-3; TRBD2 might be the D (5 bases). Germline values: CDR1 FNHDT, CDR2 SITEND (reference sequence). The V end lost 0 bases, the J end lost 2 bases, and 10 bases lay between the germline ends. The CDR3 is made up of 15 amino acids. CDR3 DNA, as far as it was read: TGTGCCAGCAGTATAGAGTGGGGAGATGCAGAA. It yields the protein CASSIEWGDAE. From start to end, the CDR3 is CASSIEWGDAETLYF.

Of note for this clone: Gene names are mouse gene names. The CDR3 extends 4 residues past the end of the read, so its final part is completed from the germline J gene. The J gene is TRBJ2-5, the V gene TRBV13-3, with TRBD2 matching 8 bases. Germline V gene lookup returns CDR1 NNHDY and CDR2 SYVADS. This CDR3 spans 16 amino acids. The V segment lost 2 bases and the J segment 0 bases; nucleotides outside the gene matches: 5. CDR3 amino acids: CASSDWGAFNQDTQYF. The sequenced CDR3 bases are TGTGCCAGCAGTGACTGGGGGGCCTTTAACCAAGAC.

Comments on this clone: The gene names here belong to mouse. The CDR3 extends 4 residues past the end of the read, so its final part is completed from the germline J gene. The chain has TRBV13-3 and TRBJ2-1; D is perhaps TRBD1 (8 bases). Germline V gene sequence: CDR1 NNHDY, CDR2 SYVADS. The CDR3 contains 14 residues. Trimming stripped 5 bases from V and 5 bases from J, with 14 bases between. The sequenced part of the CDR3 DNA is TGTGCCAGCAGCAACAGGGGGGGGGATGCT. The encoded protein is CASSNRGGDA. The whole CDR3 region reads CASSNRGGDAEQFF.

This clone was counted between two and nine times. Genes and germline are mouse. Sequencing ends 4 residues short of the CDR3 end; the germline J gene provides the rest. V gene TRBV31 combines with J gene TRBJ2-3; 9 nucleotides match TRBD2. The CDR3 consists of 16 residues. Trimming at V came to 2 bases and at J to 0 bases, leaving 6 bases not matched to a gene. In germline, CDR1 is GKSSPN, CDR2 SITVG. The CDR3 bases that were read are TGTGCCTGGAGTATGACTGGGGGATCTAGTGCAGAA. Residues: CAWSMTGGSSAE. In full, the CDR3 is CAWSMTGGSSAETLYF.

This clone occurred many times. Each gene name is a mouse one. The sequence runs out 4 residues before the end of the CDR3; the remainder is reconstructed from the germline J gene. The chain combines TRBV13-3 with TRBJ2-5, with D hard to call. Germline CDR1 and CDR2: NNHDY and SYVADS. There are 12 residues in the CDR3. Trimming shortened V by 6 bases and J by 1 base, and 6 bases separated the two germline ends. The sequenced CDR3 bases are TGTGCCAGCAAATCAGACCAAGAC. Its protein product is CASKSDQD. The whole CDR3 protein reads CASKSDQDTQYF. Combining the CDR3 with reference TRBV13-3 and TRBJ2-5 gives the whole variable domain EAAVTQSPRSKVAVTGGKVTLSCHQTNNHDYMYWYRQDTGHGLRLIHYSYVADSTEKGDIPDGYKASRPSQENFSLILELASLSQTAVYFCASKSDQDTQYFGPGTRLLVL.

This clone has a handful of counts. Each gene name is a mouse one. The CDR3 is cut off 4 residues early in the read; its end comes from the germline J gene. The V and J genes are TRBV19 and TRBJ1-4; D might be TRBD1 (5 bases). CDR3 length: 16 amino acids. Germline lookup yields CDR1 FNHDT and CDR2 SITEND (reference sequence). Trimming left V 2 bases short and J 0 bases short, with 11 bases between. CDR3 DNA, as far as it was read: TGTGCCAGCAGTATCCAGGGTTTAATTTCCAACGAA. It yields the protein CASSIQGLISNE. The whole CDR3 protein is CASSIQGLISNERLFF.

This clone was counted only a few times. Here the gene names and germline are mouse. The read ends 4 residues early relative to the CDR3; the germline J gene fills the gap. The chain is built from TRBV31 and TRBJ1-1, with a weak D call TRBD1 (5 bases). The CDR3 is 15 residues long. Trimming removed 0 bases from V and 0 bases from J, with 11 bases in between. Germline CDR1 and CDR2: GKSSPN and SITVG. CDR3 region: CAWSLEQGANTEVFF. CDR3 DNA, as far as it was read: TGTGCCTGGAGTCTAGAGCAGGGTGCAAACACA.

About this clone: Gene names denote mouse genes. Coverage ceases 4 residues before the CDR3 finishes, and the germline J gene fills in the end. J is TRBJ1-4 and V is TRBV13-3, with D perhaps matching TRBD1 (5 bases). The CDR3 totals 15 residues. V dropped 1 base and J dropped 6 bases, with 13 bases sitting between them. Looked up from germline, CDR1 is NNHDY and CDR2 is SYVADS. The covered CDR3 bases are TGTGCCAGCAGTGATAGGCAGGGAGGGGACGAA. It translates to CASSDRQGGDE. The CDR3 in full is CASSDRQGGDERLFF.

This clone turned up a few times. Gene names and germline match the mouse. The sequence runs out 4 residues before the end of the CDR3; the remainder is reconstructed from the germline J gene. The V gene is TRBV13-3, the J gene TRBJ1-1; D perhaps matches TRBD1 (5 bases). Per the germline V gene, CDR1 is NNHDY and CDR2 is SYVADS. The CDR3 extends over 13 amino acids. The V end was cut by 5 bases, the J end by 3 bases, with 11 bases between. CDR3 bases read: TGTGCCAGCAGGCGCAGGGAAGACACA. This encodes CASRRREDT. The whole CDR3 region reads CASRRREDTEVFF.

This clone was counted many times. Genes here carry mouse names. The DNA ends 4 residues before the CDR3 does, and the rest of the CDR3 is filled in from the germline J gene. V gene TRBV13-3 combines with J gene TRBJ1-1, with D perhaps TRBD1 (6 bases). V dropped 2 bases and J dropped 2 bases, with 10 bases sitting between them. This CDR3 contains 14 residues. Germline V gene sequence: CDR1 NNHDY, CDR2 SYVADS. CDR3 amino acids: CASSEAGANTEVFF. CDR3 DNA, as far as it was read: TGTGCCAGCAGTGAAGCAGGGGCCAACACA.

Regarding this clone: The germline and genes are mouse ones. With the read ending 4 residues before the CDR3 end, the germline J gene is used to fill in that end. The sample has other DNA sequences that encode this CDR3 too. The chain links TRBV13-3 to TRBJ2-1, with D perhaps TRBD1 (6 bases). Trimming removed 1 base from V and 5 bases from J, with 13 bases in between. Germline lookup yields CDR1 NNHDY and CDR2 SYVADS. CDR3 size: 15 residues. Incomplete CDR3 DNA: TGTGCCAGCAGTGATCGGCAGGGGAGGAATGCT. Translation: CASSDRQGRNA. The complete CDR3 sequence is CASSDRQGRNAEQFF.

A few counts support this clone. Gene labels here are mouse ones. The CDR3 is cut off 4 residues early in the read; its end comes from the germline J gene. The rearrangement uses TRBV5 and TRBJ2-1, with 12 bases identical to TRBD2. V was pared by 4 bases and J by 6 bases, with 4 bases of the junction left unmatched. The CDR3 contains 15 residues. The V gene's germline CDR1 is LGHNA and CDR2 YNLKQL (reference sequence). The CDR3 loop reads CASSPRLGGLAEQFF. The CDR3 bases that were read are TGTGCCAGCAGCCCCCGACTGGGGGGGCTTGCT.

Only a few counts were recorded for this clone. Mouse names are used for the genes. The read terminates 4 residues ahead of where the CDR3 ends, so the germline J gene completes it. The rearrangement joins TRBV13-3 to TRBJ2-2; TRBD1 matches 9 bases. CDR1 is NNHDY and CDR2 is SYVADS in the germline V gene. Losses at the gene ends were 3 bases for V and 6 bases for J; bases not matched to a gene: 3. The CDR3 has 14 residues. The CDR3 bases that were read are TGTGCCAGCAGTGGGGACAGGGCTCCCGGG. This encodes CASSGDRAPG. The CDR3 in its entirety is CASSGDRAPGQLYF. Looking up the rest from reference TRBV13-3 and TRBJ2-2 gives the full variable domain: EAAVTQSPRSKVAVTGGKVTLSCHQTNNHDYMYWYRQDTGHGLRLIHYSYVADSTEKGDIPDGYKASRPSQENFSLILELASLSQTAVYFCASSGDRAPGQLYFGEGSKLTVL.

This clone came up a few times. The listed genes are named as in mouse. The sequenced fragment ends 4 residues before the CDR3 boundary, so the rest is inferred from the germline J gene. V usage is TRBV13-1 and J usage is TRBJ2-3, with 8 bases lining up with TRBD1. The junction had 4 bases not matched to a gene; V was cut back by 3 bases and J by 1 base. Germline V CDR1 and CDR2: NSHNY, SYGAGN. There are 15 residues in the CDR3. CDR3 protein: CASSATGDGAETLYF. The sequenced CDR3 bases are TGTGCCAGCAGTGCGACAGGGGATGGTGCAGAA.

This clone occurred a few times. Mouse gene names and germline throughout. The sequence runs out 4 residues before the end of the CDR3; the remainder is reconstructed from the germline J gene. The chain combines TRBV19 with TRBJ2-7; 8 bases are shared with TRBD2. CDR3 length: 14 amino acids. The V and J ends lost 5 bases and 0 bases, in that order; junction bases with no gene match: 4. Germline V lookup: CDR1 FNHDT, CDR2 SITEND (reference sequence). CDR3 in amino acids: CASSPGGLSYEQYF. CDR3 bases read: TGTGCCAGCAGCCCTGGGGGGCTCTCCTAT.

With regard to this clone: Each gene name is a mouse one. The sequence runs out 4 residues before the end of the CDR3; the remainder is reconstructed from the germline J gene. The chain uses TRBV13-1 and TRBJ1-1, with D perhaps matching TRBD1 (5 bases). Germline V gene lookup returns CDR1 NSHNY and CDR2 SYGAGN. This CDR3 has 13 amino acids. Deletions cut 5 bases from V and 0 bases from J, with 8 bases between. CDR3 region: CASRPGQNTEVFF. Incomplete CDR3 DNA: TGTGCCAGCAGGCCGGGACAGAACACA.

This clone was observed a few times. Gene names are the mouse ones. The CDR3 end falls 4 residues outside the read, so it is completed with the germline J gene. The chain carries TRBV13-3 and TRBJ1-1; 10 nucleotides align to TRBD1. The CDR3 spans 16 residues. Germline CDR1 is NNHDY and CDR2 is SYVADS. Trimming cost V 0 bases and J 1 base; bases outside gene matches: 3. The covered CDR3 bases are TGTGCCAGCAGTGATGTTGACAGGGGGCAAAACACA. It translates to CASSDVDRGQNT. The full CDR3 reads CASSDVDRGQNTEVFF.

Points on this clone: Genes and germline come from the mouse. Read coverage stops 4 residues before the CDR3 terminus; the germline J gene supplies the remainder. This chain links TRBV13-1 with TRBJ1-4; D perhaps matches TRBD1 (6 bases). The germline V gene encodes CDR1 NSHNY and CDR2 SYGAGN. The V and J ends lost 0 bases and 3 bases respectively, with 18 bases between them. This CDR3 is 18 amino acids long. The CDR3 protein is CASSDAITAGTTNERLFF. The covered CDR3 bases are TGTGCCAGCAGTGATGCAATCACCGCCGGGACAACCAACGAA.

Of note for this clone: Its ends do not fully match the called genes, so a read error is possible. Gene names are mouse gene names. The read halts 4 residues ahead of the CDR3 end, with the missing end drawn from the germline J gene. This sequence joins TRBV13-3 and TRBJ2-4; D gene uncertain. There are 15 residues in the CDR3. The germline V gene has CDR1 NNHDY and CDR2 SYVADS. The CDR3 DNA, read in part, is TGTGGCAGCAGTGATGCATTGGTTAGTCAAAAC. This translates into CGSSDALVSQN. The whole CDR3 is CGSSDALVSQNTLYF.

This clone was recorded at least ten times. Mouse gene names and germline throughout. The DNA ends 4 residues before the CDR3 does, and the rest of the CDR3 is filled in from the germline J gene. The chain couples TRBV19 to TRBJ2-3; 8 bases are a match to TRBD1. Germline assignment: CDR1 FNHDT and CDR2 SITEND (reference sequence). With 0 bases clipped from V and 0 bases from J, the junction kept 3 bases outside the gene matches. The CDR3 has 16 residues. Partial CDR3 DNA: TGTGCCAGCAGTATAGACACAGGGGGAAGTGCAGAA. Translation gives CASSIDTGGSAE. The whole CDR3 is CASSIDTGGSAETLYF.

Notes on this clone: At residue 12, the TCRdb protein departs from the DNA translation, so the protein shown here was derived from the DNA itself. Mouse gene names apply. The read gets to within 3 residues of the CDR3 end, and the germline J gene fills in the rest. The rearrangement links TRBV1 to TRBJ1-6; 10 nucleotides line up with TRBD1. TRBJ1-6 is treated as an ORF (open reading frame) with a function not yet certain. The CDR3 runs to 15 residues. Germline CDR1 NSQYPW, CDR2 LRSPGD (reference sequence). The J segment lost 7 bases and the V segment lost 3 bases, leaving 3 bases of the junction unmatched. CDR3 bases read: TGCACCTGCAGTGCGGGGACAGGGGCGAATTCGCCC. Residues: CTCSAGTGANSP. The whole CDR3 is CTCSAGTGANSPLYF.

A note on this clone: Mouse gene names apply. The CDR3 spells CASSDPDTISNERLFF. The DNA read from the CDR3 is TGTGCCAGCAGTGACCCGGACACAATTTCCAACGAA. The J gene is TRBJ1-4, the V gene TRBV13-3; maybe TRBD1 (5 bases). With the read ending 4 residues before the CDR3 end, the germline J gene is used to fill in that end. V dropped 2 bases and J dropped 0 bases, with 11 bases sitting between them. The germline CDR1 and CDR2 sequences are NNHDY and SYVADS. The CDR3 spans 16 residues.

This clone was observed a handful of times. Gene names are the mouse ones. The read is 4 residues too short to cover the CDR3 end, so that end is filled in from the germline J gene. V gene TRBV13-2 combines with J gene TRBJ1-4; possibly TRBD1 for D (5 bases). The length of the CDR3 is 15 residues. In germline, CDR1 is NNHNN, CDR2 SYGAGS (reference sequence). V gave up 0 bases and J gave up 6 bases, with 12 bases separating them. The CDR3 loop reads CASGDARGGDERLFF. CDR3 DNA (partial): TGTGCCAGCGGTGATGCTAGGGGAGGGGACGAA.

This clone was counted only a few times. At residue 13, TCRdb's protein disagrees with the DNA translation; the protein shown here derives from the DNA. The genes and germline here are from mouse. The DNA ends 3 residues before the CDR3 does, and the rest of the CDR3 is filled in from the germline J gene. The rearrangement joins TRBV1 to TRBJ1-3, with 7 bases identical to TRBD1. There are 16 residues in the CDR3. Germline values: CDR1 NSQYPW, CDR2 LRSPGD (reference sequence). J lost 0 bases, V lost 3 bases, and 5 bases had no gene match. Partial CDR3 DNA: TGCACCTGCAGTGCCCGTTGGGACAGTTCTGGAAATACG. This sequence encodes CTCSARWDSSGNT. The entire CDR3 is CTCSARWDSSGNTLYF.

This clone was detected a few times. Mouse germline and gene names are used. The read stops 4 residues short of the end of the CDR3; the missing end is completed from the germline J gene. The V call is TRBV13-3, the J call TRBJ1-1; D perhaps matches TRBD1 (6 bases). Germline loops: CDR1 NNHDY, CDR2 SYVADS. The CDR3 extends over 16 amino acids. V lost 0 bases and J lost 0, with 12 bases in between. CDR3 bases read: TGTGCCAGCAGTGATGCTGGCGGGACAACAAACACA. Residues: CASSDAGGTTNT. From start to end, the CDR3 is CASSDAGGTTNTEVFF.

With regard to this clone: Germline and genes here are mouse. The observed sequence ends 4 residues before the CDR3 terminus, with the missing tail filled in from the germline J gene. The rearrangement uses TRBV1 and TRBJ1-4, with 8 bases that match TRBD1. The V gene end was trimmed by 5 bases and the J gene end by 2 bases; junction bases not matched to a gene: 4. The CDR3 runs to 15 residues. Germline CDR1 is NSQYPW and CDR2 is LRSPGD (reference sequence). The covered CDR3 bases are TGCACCTGCAGTACCAACAGGGGGTCCAACGAA. As protein: CTCSTNRGSNE. The complete CDR3 reads CTCSTNRGSNERLFF.

This clone was detected only a few times. The genes and germline here are from mouse. The read gets to within 4 residues of the CDR3 end, and the germline J gene fills in the rest. The J gene is TRBJ2-4, the V gene TRBV13-3, with 9 bases aligning to TRBD1. CDR1 and CDR2 from the germline V gene are NNHDY and SYVADS. J was trimmed by 1 base and V by 4 bases; bases with no gene match: 4. The CDR3 length is 15 residues. The CDR3 DNA, read in part, is TGTGCCAGCAGTTGGGACAGGGAAGGTCAAAAC. It translates to CASSWDREGQN. In full, the CDR3 is CASSWDREGQNTLYF. The complete variable domain, with remaining parts taken from reference TRBV13-3 and TRBJ2-4, reads EAAVTQSPRSKVAVTGGKVTLSCHQTNNHDYMYWYRQDTGHGLRLIHYSYVADSTEKGDIPDGYKASRPSQENFSLILELASLSQTAVYFCASSWDREGQNTLYFGAGTRLSVL.

As to this clone: Mouse gene names and germline throughout. The observed sequence ends 4 residues before the CDR3 terminus, with the missing tail filled in from the germline J gene. The rearrangement joins TRBV1 to TRBJ2-5; 11 positions agree with TRBD1. Germline V gene sequence: CDR1 NSQYPW, CDR2 LRSPGD (reference sequence). The V segment lost 4 bases and the J segment 3 bases; nucleotides outside the gene matches: 3. The CDR3 is 15 residues long. The CDR3 region is CTCSGGQGGQDTQYF. CDR3 DNA, as far as it was read: TGCACCTGCAGTGGGGGACAGGGGGGACAAGAC.

As to this clone: The germline and genes are mouse ones. The CDR3 goes on 4 residues after the read ends, and that part is filled in from the germline J gene. The V call is TRBV13-1, the J call TRBJ1-2, with D perhaps matching TRBD1 (5 bases). The CDR3 loop spans 12 amino acids. In germline, CDR1 is NSHNY, CDR2 SYGAGN. The CDR3: CASSGRGDDYTF. Incomplete CDR3 DNA: TGTGCCAGCAGTGGGAGGGGAGAC.

As regards this clone: These gene names are mouse names. The sequenced fragment ends 4 residues before the CDR3 boundary, so the rest is inferred from the germline J gene. The chain has TRBV1 and TRBJ1-2, with TRBD1 as a possible D gene (5 bases). Germline CDR1 reads NSQYPW; CDR2 reads LRSPGD (reference sequence). This CDR3 contains 14 residues. The CDR3 sequence is CTCSADLEGSDYTF. The CDR3 bases that were read are TGCACCTGCAGTGCAGATCTTGAGGGGTCC.

The table lists this clone with a few counts. Any gene name here is a mouse gene name. The read is 4 residues too short to cover the CDR3 end, so that end is filled in from the germline J gene. The V gene is TRBV13-3, the J gene TRBJ1-4, with TRBD1 matching 7 bases. The CDR3 extends over 15 amino acids. V lost 0 bases and J lost 6; bases outside the gene matches: 5. Germline values: CDR1 NNHDY, CDR2 SYVADS. CDR3 sequence: CASSDADREDERLFF. CDR3 DNA (partial): TGTGCCAGCAGTGATGCTGACAGGGAGGACGAA. The complete variable domain, with remaining parts taken from reference TRBV13-3 and TRBJ1-4, reads EAAVTQSPRSKVAVTGGKVTLSCHQTNNHDYMYWYRQDTGHGLRLIHYSYVADSTEKGDIPDGYKASRPSQENFSLILELASLSQTAVYFCASSDADREDERLFFGHGTKLSVL.